The entry below describes one TCR beta chain. Antigen: not known. Trimming cost V 4 bases and J 13 bases, with 11 bases left between them. CDR3 length: 12 amino acids. The germline CDR1 and CDR2 sequences are MGHDK and SYGVNS. PCR was performed using 60 Vbeta and 13 Jbeta primers. The data were produced by immunoSEQ multiplex PCR, yet TCRdb's version contains in-frame clones alone and is incomplete. Found here are roughly 77,000 clones, 60% to 80% of them singletons; the top ten hold 9.5% to 13%. The data were taken from a study of cytomegalovirus exposure and HLA in healthy donors. Findings and caveats of the study: Among TCR beta chains, those listed as cytomegalovirus-associated numbered over 150. Per a later analysis, 15,000 to 20,000 TCR beta sequences showed association with HLA alleles at 0.05 false discovery rate.

The chain recombines TRBV25-1 with TRBJ1-6, with D unresolved. The sequence derives from a woman between 40 and 55 years old in good health and CMV-seropositive. Sequencing was performed on PBMCs. Here the CDR3 DNA reads TGTGCCAGCAGTGTCCAGTCCCTGCCCCTCCACTTT. Amino acids: CASSVQSLPLHF.